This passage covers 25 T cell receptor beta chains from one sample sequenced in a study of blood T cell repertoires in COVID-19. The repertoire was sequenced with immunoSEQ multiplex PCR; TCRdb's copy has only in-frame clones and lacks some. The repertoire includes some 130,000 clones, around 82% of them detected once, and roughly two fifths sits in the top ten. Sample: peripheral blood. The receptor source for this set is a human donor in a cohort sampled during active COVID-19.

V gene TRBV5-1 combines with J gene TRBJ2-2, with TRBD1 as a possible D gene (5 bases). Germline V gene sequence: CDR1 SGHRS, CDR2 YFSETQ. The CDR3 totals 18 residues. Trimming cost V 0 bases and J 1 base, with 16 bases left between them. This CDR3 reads CASSLARSRARNTGELFF. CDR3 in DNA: TGCGCCAGCAGCTTGGCCCGGTCCAGGGCGAGGAACACCGGGGAGCTGTTTTTT.

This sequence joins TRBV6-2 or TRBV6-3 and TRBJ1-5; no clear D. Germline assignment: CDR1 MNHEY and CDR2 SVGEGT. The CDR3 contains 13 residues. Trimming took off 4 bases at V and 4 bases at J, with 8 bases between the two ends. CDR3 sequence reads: CASSLGHNQPQHF. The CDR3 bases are TGTGCCAGCAGTTTGGGCCATAATCAGCCCCAGCATTTT.

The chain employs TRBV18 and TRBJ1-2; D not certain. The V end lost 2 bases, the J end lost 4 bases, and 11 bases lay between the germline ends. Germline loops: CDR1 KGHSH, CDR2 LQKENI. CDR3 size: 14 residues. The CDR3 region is CASSPGLAVYGYTF. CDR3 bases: TGTGCCAGCTCACCAGGTCTGGCAGTCTATGGCTACACCTTC.

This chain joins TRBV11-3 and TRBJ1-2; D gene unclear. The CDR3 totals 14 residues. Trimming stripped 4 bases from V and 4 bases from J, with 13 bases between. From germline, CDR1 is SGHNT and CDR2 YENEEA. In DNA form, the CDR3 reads TGTGCCAGCAGCTCTGCCCGGTCCGCCTATGGCTACACCTTC. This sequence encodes CASSSARSAYGYTF.

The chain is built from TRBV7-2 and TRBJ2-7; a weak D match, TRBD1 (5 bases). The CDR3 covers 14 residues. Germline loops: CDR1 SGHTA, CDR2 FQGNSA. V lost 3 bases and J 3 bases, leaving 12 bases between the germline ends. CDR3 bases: TGTGCCAGCAGCTTGGGTTCCCAGGGCTACGAGCAGTACTTC. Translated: CASSLGSQGYEQYF.

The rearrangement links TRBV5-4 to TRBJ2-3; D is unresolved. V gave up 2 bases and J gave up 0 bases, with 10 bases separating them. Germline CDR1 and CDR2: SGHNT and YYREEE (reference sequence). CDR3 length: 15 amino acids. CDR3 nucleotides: TGTGCCAGCAGCTTTGGCGGAACTAGCACAGATACGCAGTATTTT. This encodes CASSFGGTSTDTQYF. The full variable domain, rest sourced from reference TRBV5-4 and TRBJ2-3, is ETGVTQSPTHLIKTRGQQVTLRCSSQSGHNTVSWYQQALGQGPQFIFQYYREEENGRGNFPPRFSGLQFPNYSSELNVNALELDDSALYLCASSFGGTSTDTQYFGPGTRLTVL.

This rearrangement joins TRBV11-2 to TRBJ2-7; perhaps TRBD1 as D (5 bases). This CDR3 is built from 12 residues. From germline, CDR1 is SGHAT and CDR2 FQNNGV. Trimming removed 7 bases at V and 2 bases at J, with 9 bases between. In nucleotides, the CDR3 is TGTGCCAGCACCCCGACAGCCTACGAGCAGTACTTC. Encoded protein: CASTPTAYEQYF.

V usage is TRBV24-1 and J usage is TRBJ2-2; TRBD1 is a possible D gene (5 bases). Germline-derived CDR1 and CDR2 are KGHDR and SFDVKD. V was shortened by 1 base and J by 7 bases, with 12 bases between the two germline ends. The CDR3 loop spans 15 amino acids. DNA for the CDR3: TGTGCCACCAGTGATTTAGGCAGGGCGAGCGGGGAGCTGTTTTTT. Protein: CATSDLGRASGELFF.

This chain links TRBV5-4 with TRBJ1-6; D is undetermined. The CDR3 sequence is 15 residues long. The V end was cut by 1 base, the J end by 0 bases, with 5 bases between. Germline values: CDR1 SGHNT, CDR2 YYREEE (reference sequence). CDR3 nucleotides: TGTGCCAGCAGCTTGTCCAGCTCCTATAATTCACCCCTCCACTTT. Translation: CASSLSSSYNSPLHF.

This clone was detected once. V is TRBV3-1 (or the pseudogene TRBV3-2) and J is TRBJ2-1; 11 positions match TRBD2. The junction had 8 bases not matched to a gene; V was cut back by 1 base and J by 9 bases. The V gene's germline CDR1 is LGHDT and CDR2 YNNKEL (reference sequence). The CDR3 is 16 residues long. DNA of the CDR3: TGTGCCAGCAGCCAAGTACTAGCGGGGGCCGGGAGTGAGCAGTTCTTC. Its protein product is CASSQVLAGAGSEQFF.

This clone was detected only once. Here the CDR3 reads CATSRTYGEKLFF. The CDR3 nucleotides are TGTGCCACCAGTAGGACATACGGTGAAAAACTGTTTTTT. This chain uses TRBV19 with TRBJ1-4; possibly TRBD1 for D (5 bases). V lost 10 bases to trimming and J lost 7 bases, with 16 bases between them. In germline, CDR1 is LNHDA, CDR2 SQIVND (reference sequence). The CDR3 consists of 13 residues.

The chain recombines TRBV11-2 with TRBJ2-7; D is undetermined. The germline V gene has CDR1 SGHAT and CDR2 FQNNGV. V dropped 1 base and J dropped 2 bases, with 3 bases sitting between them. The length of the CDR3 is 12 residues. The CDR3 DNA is TGTGCCAGCAGCTTAGCCGCCTACGAGCAGTACTTC. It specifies CASSLAAYEQYF.

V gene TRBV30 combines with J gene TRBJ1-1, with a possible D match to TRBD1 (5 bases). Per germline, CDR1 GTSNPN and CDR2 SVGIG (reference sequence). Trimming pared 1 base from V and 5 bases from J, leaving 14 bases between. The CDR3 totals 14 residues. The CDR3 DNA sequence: TGTGCCTGGAGTGCGGGAGGTCAGGGAACTGAAGCTTTCTTT. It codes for CAWSAGGQGTEAFF.

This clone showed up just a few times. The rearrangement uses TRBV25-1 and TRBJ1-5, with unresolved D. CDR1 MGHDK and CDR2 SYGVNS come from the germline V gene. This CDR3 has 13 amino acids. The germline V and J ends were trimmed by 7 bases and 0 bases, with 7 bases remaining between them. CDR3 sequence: CASNQDSNQPQHF. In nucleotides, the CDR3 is TGTGCCAGCAACCAGGATAGCAATCAGCCCCAGCATTTT.

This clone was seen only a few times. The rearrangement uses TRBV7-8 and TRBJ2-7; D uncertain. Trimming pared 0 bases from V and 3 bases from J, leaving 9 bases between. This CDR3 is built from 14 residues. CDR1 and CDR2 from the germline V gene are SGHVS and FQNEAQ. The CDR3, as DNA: TGTGCCAGCAGCTTAGCGGCCCAGTACTACGAGCAGTACGTC. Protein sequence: CASSLAAQYYEQYV.

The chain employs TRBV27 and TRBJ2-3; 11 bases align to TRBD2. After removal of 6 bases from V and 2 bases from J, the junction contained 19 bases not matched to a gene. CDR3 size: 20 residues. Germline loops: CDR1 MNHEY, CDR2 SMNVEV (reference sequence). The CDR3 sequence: CASRDLGTSGNRILTDTQYF. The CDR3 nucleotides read TGTGCCAGCAGGGATTTGGGGACTAGCGGAAATCGAATACTCACAGATACGCAGTATTTT.

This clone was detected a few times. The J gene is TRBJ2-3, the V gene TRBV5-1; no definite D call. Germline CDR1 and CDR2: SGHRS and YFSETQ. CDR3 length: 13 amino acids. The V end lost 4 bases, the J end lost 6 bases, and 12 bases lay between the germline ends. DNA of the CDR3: TGCGCCAGCAGCCTAACACCCGGGGATACGCAGTATTTT. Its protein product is CASSLTPGDTQYF.

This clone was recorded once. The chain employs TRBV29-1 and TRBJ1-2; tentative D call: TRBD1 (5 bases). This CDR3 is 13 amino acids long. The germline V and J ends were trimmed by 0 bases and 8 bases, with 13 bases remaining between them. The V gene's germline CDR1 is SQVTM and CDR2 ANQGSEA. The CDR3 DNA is TGCAGCGTTGAAGATTGGCAGGGAGGGGGCTACACCTTC. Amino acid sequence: CSVEDWQGGGYTF.

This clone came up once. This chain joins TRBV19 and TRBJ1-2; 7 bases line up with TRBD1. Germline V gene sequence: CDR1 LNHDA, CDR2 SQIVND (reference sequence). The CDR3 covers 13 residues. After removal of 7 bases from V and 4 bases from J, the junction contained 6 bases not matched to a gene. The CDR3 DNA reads TGTGCCAGTACCCGACAGGGCGCCTATGGCTACACCTTC. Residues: CASTRQGAYGYTF.

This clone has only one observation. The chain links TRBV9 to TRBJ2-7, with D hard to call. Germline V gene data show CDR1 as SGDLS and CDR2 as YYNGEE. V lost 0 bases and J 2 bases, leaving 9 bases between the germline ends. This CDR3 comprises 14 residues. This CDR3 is CASSVGQEPYEQYF. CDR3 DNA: TGTGCCAGCAGCGTAGGGCAAGAACCCTACGAGCAGTACTTC.

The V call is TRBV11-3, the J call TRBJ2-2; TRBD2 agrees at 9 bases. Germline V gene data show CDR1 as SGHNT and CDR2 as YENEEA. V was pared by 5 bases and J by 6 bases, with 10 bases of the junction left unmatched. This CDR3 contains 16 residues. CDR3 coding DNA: TGTGCCAGCAGCGCAGGCCTAGCGGGGATGGCCGGGGAGCTGTTTTTT. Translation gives CASSAGLAGMAGELFF.

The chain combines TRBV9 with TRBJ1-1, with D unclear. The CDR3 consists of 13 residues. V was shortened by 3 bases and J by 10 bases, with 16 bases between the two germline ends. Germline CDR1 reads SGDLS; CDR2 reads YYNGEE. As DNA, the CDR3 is TGTGCCAGCAGCGCCCACCTTAGTGGGCGAGCTTTCTTT. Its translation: CASSAHLSGRAFF. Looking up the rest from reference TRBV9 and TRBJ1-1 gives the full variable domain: DSGVTQTPKHLITATGQRVTLRCSPRSGDLSVYWYQQSLDQGLQFLIQYYNGEERAKGNILERFSAQQFPDLHSELNLSSLELGDSALYFCASSAHLSGRAFFGQGTRLTVV.

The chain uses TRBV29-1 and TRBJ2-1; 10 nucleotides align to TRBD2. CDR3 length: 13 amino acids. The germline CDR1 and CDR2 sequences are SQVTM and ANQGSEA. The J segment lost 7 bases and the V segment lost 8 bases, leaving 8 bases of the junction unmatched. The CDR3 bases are TGCAGCCCAGTGTCACTAGCGGGAAATGAGCAGTTCTTC. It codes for CSPVSLAGNEQFF.

CDR3 bases: TGTGCCAGCAGCTTGGAAACGGGGGGCACTGAAGCTTTCTTT. Amino acids: CASSLETGGTEAFF. The V call is TRBV5-5, the J call TRBJ1-1; D perhaps matches TRBD1 (5 bases). The germline CDR1 and CDR2 sequences are SGHKS and YYEKEE (reference sequence). The CDR3 extends over 14 amino acids. V shed 0 bases and J shed 4 bases, with 10 bases lying between them.

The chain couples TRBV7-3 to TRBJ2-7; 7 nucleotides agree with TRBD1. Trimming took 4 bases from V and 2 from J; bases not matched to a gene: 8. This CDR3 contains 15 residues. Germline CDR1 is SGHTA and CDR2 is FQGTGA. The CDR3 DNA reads TGTGCCAGCAGCTCCCCTCGACAGGGCACCTACGAGCAGTACGTC. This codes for CASSSPRQGTYEQYV.